The T cell receptor beta chain described here comes from a study of blood T cell repertoires in COVID-19 (dated by TCRdb to the early 2020s). Concerning the study at large: Samples from collaborators originated in the United States, Italy and Spain and spanned both the acute and convalescent phases of COVID-19. The material from the prospective study consisted of cDNA or gDNA derived from T cells, B-cell-depleted T cells, or PBMCs. Subjects who had been exposed to COVID-19, were actively infected with it, or had recovered from it provided the deeply sampled blood TCRbeta repertoires that made up the dataset. The repertoires were released in a freely available public database meant as a resource for research on the immune response to SARS-CoV-2. Samples were obtained from the ongoing ImmuneRACE study (first 160 participants) and from over 1,000 subjects provided by 6 global collaborators. Sample metadata almost always included a de-identified subject ID, COVID-19 status, age in years and sex. Where HLA class I and class II types were available, the types were taken from metadata supplied by the sample provider, not from assay-based typing. Here is what the overall study found, with its caveats: Clinical and demographic metadata were provided uncurated, with the amount varying by source and participant.

For this clone: Its specific antigen is unknown. Base quality data are lacking; no much larger clone is found one base away.

TCRbeta CDR3 regions were amplified from genomic DNA using the immunoSEQ Assay, a bias-controlled multiplex PCR. The study's own analysis went as follows. Within the assay, amplification of reference gene primers was used to estimate how many nucleated cells each sample contained. Sequence reads were collapsed and filtered to measure the absolute abundance of every unique TCRbeta CDR3 rearrangement. For each sample, productive Simpson clonality was calculated by taking the square root of Simpson's diversity index across productive rearrangements. This immuneACCESS table, as held by TCRdb, lists in-frame sequences with V and J called but not all clones. Of the missing ones, under half trace to an unresolved V gene in checked studies; the others have no known cause. V, J and clone size derive from that table, while D and trimming were established from the DNA sequence. Recorded for this sample are 45,000 to 55,000 clones; approximately 87% of them occurred a single time. The ten most abundant clones make up about 5.8% of the sample.

Each collaborating institution followed its own protocols to collect whole blood in K2EDTA tubes. For TCRbeta analysis, collaborator samples were shipped as frozen whole blood, as isolated PBMCs, or as DNA extracted from either sample type. The CDR3 contains 15 residues, cysteine and phenylalanine counted. The DNA shown is the 45-base CDR3, in frame from base 1. V has 5 bases trimmed and J has 6 bases trimmed; junction bases matching no gene number 8. The germline V gene gives CDR1 as SGHVS and CDR2 as FQNEAQ. The clonotype comes from a human donor in a cohort sampled during active COVID-19. The rearranged chain carries TRBV7-8 and TRBJ2-2; 8 bases in between match TRBD1. Specimen: peripheral blood. The CDR3 reads as follows: CASSQQTGVAGELFF. The nucleotides are TGTGCCAGCAGCCAACAGACAGGGGTCGCCGGGGAGCTGTTTTTT.